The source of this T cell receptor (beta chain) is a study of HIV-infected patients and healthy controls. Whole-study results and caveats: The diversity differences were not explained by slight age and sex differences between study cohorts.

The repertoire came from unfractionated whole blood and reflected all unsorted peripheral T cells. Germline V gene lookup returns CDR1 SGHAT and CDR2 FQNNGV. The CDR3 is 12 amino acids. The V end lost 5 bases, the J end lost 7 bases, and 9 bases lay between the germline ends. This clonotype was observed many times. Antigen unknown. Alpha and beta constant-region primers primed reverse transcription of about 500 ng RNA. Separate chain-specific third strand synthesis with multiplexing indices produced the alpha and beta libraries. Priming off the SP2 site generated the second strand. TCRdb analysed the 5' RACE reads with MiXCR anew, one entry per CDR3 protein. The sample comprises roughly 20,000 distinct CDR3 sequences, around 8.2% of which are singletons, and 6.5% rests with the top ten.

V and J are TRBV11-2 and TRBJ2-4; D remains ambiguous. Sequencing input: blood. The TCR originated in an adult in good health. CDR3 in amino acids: CASSPSSNIQYF. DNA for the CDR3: TGTGCCAGCAGCCCGTCTAGTAACATTCAGTACTTC.